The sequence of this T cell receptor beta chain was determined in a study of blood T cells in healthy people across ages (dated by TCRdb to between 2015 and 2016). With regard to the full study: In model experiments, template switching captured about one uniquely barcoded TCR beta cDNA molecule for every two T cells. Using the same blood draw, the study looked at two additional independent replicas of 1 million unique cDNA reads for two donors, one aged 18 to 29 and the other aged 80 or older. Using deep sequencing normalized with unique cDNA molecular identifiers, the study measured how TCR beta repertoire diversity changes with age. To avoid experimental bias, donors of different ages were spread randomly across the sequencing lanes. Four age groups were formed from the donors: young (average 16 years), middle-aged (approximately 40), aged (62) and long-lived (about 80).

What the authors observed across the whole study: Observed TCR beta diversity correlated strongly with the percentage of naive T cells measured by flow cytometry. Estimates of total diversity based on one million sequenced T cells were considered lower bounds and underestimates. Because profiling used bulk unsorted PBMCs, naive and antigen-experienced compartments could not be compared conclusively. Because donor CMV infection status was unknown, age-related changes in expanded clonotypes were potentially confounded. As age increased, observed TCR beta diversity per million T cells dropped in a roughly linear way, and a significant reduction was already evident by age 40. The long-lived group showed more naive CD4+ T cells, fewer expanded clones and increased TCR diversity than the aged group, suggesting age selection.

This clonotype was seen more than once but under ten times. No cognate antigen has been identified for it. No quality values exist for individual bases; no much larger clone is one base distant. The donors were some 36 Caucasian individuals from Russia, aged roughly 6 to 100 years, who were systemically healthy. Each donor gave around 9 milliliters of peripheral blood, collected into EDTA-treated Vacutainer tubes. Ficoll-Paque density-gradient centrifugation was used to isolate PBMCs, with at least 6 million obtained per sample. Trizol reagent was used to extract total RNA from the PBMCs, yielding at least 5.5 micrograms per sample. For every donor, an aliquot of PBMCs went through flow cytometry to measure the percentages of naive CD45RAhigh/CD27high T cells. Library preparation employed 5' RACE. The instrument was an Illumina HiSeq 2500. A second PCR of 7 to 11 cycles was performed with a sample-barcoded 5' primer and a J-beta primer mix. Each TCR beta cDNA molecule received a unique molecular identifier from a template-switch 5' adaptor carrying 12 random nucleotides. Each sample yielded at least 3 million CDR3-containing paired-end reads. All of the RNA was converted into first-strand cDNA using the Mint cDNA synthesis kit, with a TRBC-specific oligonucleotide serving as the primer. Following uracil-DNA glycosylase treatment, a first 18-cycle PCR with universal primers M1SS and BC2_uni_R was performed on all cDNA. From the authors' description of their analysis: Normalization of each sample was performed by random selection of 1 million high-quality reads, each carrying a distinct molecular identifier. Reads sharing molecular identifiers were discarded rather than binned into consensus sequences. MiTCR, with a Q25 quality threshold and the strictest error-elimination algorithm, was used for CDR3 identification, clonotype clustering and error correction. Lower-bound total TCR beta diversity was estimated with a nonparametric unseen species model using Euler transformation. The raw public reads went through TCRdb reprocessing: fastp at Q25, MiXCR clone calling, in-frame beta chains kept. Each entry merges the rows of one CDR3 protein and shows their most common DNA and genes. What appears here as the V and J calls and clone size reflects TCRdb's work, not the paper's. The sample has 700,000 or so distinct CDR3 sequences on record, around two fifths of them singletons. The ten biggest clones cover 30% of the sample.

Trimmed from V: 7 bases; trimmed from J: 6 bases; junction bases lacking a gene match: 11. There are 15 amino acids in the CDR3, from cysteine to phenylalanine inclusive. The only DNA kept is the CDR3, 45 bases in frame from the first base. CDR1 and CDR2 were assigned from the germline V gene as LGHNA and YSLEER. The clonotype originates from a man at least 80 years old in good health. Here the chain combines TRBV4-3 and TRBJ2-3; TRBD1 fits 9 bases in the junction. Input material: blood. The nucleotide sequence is TGCGCCAGCACCAAAGACAGGGACAGGGTGGATACGCAGTATTTT. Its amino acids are CASTKDRDRVDTQYF.